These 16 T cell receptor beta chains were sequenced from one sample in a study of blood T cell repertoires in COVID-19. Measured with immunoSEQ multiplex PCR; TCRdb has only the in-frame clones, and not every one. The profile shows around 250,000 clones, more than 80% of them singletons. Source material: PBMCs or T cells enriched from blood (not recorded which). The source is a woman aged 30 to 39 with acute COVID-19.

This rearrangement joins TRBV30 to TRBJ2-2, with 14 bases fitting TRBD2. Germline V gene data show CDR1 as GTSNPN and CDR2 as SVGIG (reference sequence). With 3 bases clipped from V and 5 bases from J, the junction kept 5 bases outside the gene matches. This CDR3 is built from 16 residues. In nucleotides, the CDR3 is TGTGCCTGGAGCCGGGGACTAGCGGGAGTGACCGGGGAGCTGTTTTTT. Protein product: CAWSRGLAGVTGELFF.

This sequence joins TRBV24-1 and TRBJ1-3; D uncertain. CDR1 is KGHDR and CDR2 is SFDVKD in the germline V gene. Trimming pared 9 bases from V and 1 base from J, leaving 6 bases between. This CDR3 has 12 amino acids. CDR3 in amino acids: CATSRSGNTIYF. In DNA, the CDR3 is TGTGCCACCTCTCGGTCTGGAAACACCATATATTTT.

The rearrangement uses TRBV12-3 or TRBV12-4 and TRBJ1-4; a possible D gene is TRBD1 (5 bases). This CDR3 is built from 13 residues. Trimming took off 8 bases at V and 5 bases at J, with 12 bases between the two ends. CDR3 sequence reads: CASGTWGNEKLFF. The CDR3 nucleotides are TGTGCCAGCGGCACTTGGGGCAATGAAAAACTGTTTTTT.

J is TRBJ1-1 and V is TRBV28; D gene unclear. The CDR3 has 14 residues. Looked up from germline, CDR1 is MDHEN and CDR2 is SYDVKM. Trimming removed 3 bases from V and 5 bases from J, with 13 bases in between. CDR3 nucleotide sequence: TGTGCCAGCAGTTTTAATTGGGAGAGGACTGAAGCTTTCTTT. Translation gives CASSFNWERTEAFF.

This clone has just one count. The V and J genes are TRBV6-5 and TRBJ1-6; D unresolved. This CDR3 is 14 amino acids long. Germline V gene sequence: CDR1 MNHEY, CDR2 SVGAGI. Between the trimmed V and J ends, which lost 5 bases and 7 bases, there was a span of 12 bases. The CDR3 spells CASSLTRENSPLHF. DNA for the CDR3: TGTGCCAGCAGTCTTACCCGGGAGAATTCACCCCTCCACTTT.

The CDR3 here is CASSWTSKYEQYF. CDR3 sequence (DNA): TGTGCCAGCAGCTGGACTAGCAAGTACGAGCAGTACTTC. The V call is TRBV28, the J call TRBJ2-7; 8 nucleotides agree with TRBD2. CDR1 and CDR2 from the germline V gene are MDHEN and SYDVKM. Trimming cost V 6 bases and J 4 bases; bases outside gene matches: 5. There are 13 residues in the CDR3. Complete variable domain (other parts from reference TRBV28 and TRBJ2-7): DVKVTQSSRYLVKRTGEKVFLECVQDMDHENMFWYRQDPGLGLRLIYFSYDVKMKEKGDIPEGYSVSREKKERFSLILESASTNQTSMYLCASSWTSKYEQYFGPGTRLTVT.

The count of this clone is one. CDR3 sequence reads: CSVDGTGMGLTDTQYF. The CDR3, as DNA: TGCAGCGTCGACGGAACAGGGATGGGCCTCACAGATACGCAGTATTTT. The V and J genes are TRBV29-1 and TRBJ2-3, with D perhaps matching TRBD1 (6 bases). Trimming removed 6 bases at V and 2 bases at J, with 21 bases between. CDR3 length equals 16 residues. Germline loops: CDR1 SQVTM, CDR2 ANQGSEA.

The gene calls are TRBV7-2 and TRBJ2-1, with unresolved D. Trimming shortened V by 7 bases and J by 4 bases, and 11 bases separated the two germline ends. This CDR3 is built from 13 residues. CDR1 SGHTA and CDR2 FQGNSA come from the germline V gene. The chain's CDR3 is CASTPPGYNEQFF. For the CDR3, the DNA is TGTGCCAGCACCCCCCCCGGGTACAATGAGCAGTTCTTC.

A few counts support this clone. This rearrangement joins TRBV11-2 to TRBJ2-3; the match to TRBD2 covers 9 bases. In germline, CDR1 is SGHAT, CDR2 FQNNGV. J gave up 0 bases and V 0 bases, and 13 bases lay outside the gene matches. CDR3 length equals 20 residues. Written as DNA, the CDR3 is TGTGCCAGCAGCTTAGACCCCCCTAGCGGGACTAGCTCTAGCACAGATACGCAGTATTTT. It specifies CASSLDPPSGTSSSTDTQYF.

CDR3 residues: CASSLSLAGGDTQYF. The CDR3 DNA reads TGTGCCAGCAGTTTATCCCTAGCGGGAGGAGATACGCAGTATTTT. The chain carries TRBV28 and TRBJ2-3, with 11 bases identical to TRBD2. The trim removed 1 base at V and 5 bases at J, leaving 2 bases unmatched. Germline CDR1 and CDR2: MDHEN and SYDVKM. This CDR3 has 15 amino acids.

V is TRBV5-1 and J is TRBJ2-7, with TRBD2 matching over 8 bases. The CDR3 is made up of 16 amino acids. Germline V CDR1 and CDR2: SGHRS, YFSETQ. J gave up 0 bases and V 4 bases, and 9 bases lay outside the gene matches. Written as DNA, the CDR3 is TGCGCCAGCAGCAGAAAACTAGCGGAAAACTCCTACGAGCAGTACTTC. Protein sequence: CASSRKLAENSYEQYF.

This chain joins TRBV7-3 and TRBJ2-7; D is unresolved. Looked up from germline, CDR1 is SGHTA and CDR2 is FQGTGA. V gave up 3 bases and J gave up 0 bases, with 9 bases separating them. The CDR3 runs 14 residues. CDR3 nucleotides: TGTGCCAGCAGCTTGGTCCCGAGCTCCTACGAGCAGTACTTC. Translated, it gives CASSLVPSSYEQYF.

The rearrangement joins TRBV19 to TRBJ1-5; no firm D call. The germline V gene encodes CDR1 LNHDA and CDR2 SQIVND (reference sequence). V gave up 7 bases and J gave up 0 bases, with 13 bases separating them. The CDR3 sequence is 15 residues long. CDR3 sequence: CASTSDTYSNQPQHF. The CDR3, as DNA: TGTGCCAGTACTTCTGACACCTATAGCAATCAGCCCCAGCATTTT. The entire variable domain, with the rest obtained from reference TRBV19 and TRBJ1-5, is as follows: DGGITQSPKYLFRKEGQNVTLSCEQNLNHDAMYWYRQDPGQGLRLIYYSQIVNDFQKGDIAEGYSVSREKKESFPLTVTSAQKNPTAFYLCASTSDTYSNQPQHFGDGTRLSIL.

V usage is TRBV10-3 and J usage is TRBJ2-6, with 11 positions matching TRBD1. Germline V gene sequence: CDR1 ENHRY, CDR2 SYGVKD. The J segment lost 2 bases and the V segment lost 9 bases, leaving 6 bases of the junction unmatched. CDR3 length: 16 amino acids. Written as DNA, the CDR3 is TGTGCCATTACCGGGACAGGGGGGCCTGGGGCCAACGTCCTGACTTTC. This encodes CAITGTGGPGANVLTF.

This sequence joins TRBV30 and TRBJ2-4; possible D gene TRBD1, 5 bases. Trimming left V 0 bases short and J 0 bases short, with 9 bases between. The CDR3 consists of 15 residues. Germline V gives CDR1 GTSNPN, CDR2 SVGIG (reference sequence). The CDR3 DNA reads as TGTGCCTGGAGTGTAAGGGGAACAGCCAAAAACATTCAGTACTTC. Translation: CAWSVRGTAKNIQYF.

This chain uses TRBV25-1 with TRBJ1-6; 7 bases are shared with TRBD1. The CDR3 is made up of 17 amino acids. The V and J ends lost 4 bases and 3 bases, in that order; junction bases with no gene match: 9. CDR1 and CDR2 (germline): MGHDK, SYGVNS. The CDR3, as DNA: TGTGCCAGCAGTGGGGCACCGACAGGGATCTATAATTCACCCCTCCACTTT. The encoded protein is CASSGAPTGIYNSPLHF. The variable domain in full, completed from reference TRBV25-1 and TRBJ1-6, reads EADIYQTPRYLVIGTGKKITLECSQTMGHDKMYWYQQDPGMELHLIHYSYGVNSTEKGDLSSESTVSRIRTEHFPLTLESARPSHTSQYLCASSGAPTGIYNSPLHFGNGTRLTVT.